A single T cell receptor beta chain is shown here with its context. The antigen it binds to is not known. Base quality data are lacking; no much larger clone is found one base away. V sheds 2 bases and J sheds 4 bases, leaving 15 bases between their ends. The CDR3 runs 14 residues from the cysteine to the phenylalanine. Here the CDR3 DNA is all that survives: 42 bases in frame from base 1. In the germline V gene, CDR1 corresponds to SQVTM and CDR2 to ANQGSEA. To prepare the library, 5' RACE was applied. TCRdb names Illumina HiSeq 2500 as the instrument used. The second PCR ran for about 7 to 11 cycles and used a J-beta primer mix along with a sample-barcoded 5' primer. A template-switch 5' adaptor carrying 12 random nucleotides introduced a unique molecular identifier onto each TCR beta cDNA molecule. At least 2.5 million CDR3-containing paired-end reads were obtained from each sample. The Mint cDNA synthesis kit, primed by a TRBC-specific oligonucleotide, was used to synthesize first-strand cDNA from all RNA. Following uracil-DNA glycosylase treatment, all cDNA underwent a first 18-cycle PCR with the universal primers M1SS and BC2_uni_R. As for the authors' bioinformatics: For normalization, 1 million high-quality reads, each with a distinct molecular identifier, were randomly selected from each sample. Reads with shared molecular identifiers were discarded instead of being binned into consensus sequences. CDR3 identification, clonotype clustering and error correction used MiTCR with a Q25 quality threshold and the strictest error-elimination algorithm. A nonparametric unseen species model with Euler transformation was used to estimate lower-bound total TCR beta diversity. TCRdb trimmed public reads at Q25 via fastp, called clones via MiXCR and kept in-frame beta chains. CDR3 protein duplicates are merged, each entry listing the most common genes and DNA. The V and J calls were not made by the authors but by TCRdb's processing. Across this sample there are 1,300,000 or so distinct CDR3 sequences, with 59% seen only once. The ten largest clones add up to over 5.5% of the sample.

The sample is drawn from a study of blood T cells in healthy people across ages (dated by TCRdb to between 2014 and 2016). Background for the entire study: In model experiments, template switching captured roughly one uniquely barcoded TCR beta cDNA molecule for every two T cells. To avoid experimental bias, donors of different ages were distributed randomly across sequencing lanes. To track age-related changes in TCR beta repertoire diversity, the study relied on deep sequencing normalized with unique cDNA molecular identifiers. The donors were divided into four age groups: young (average about 16 years), middle-aged (around 41), aged (around 67) and long-lived (approximately 74). For two donors (one aged 18 to 29 and one aged 80 or older), the study analyzed two additional independent replicas of 1 million unique cDNA reads from the same blood draw. Results the study describes overall, beyond this receptor: Because profiling used bulk unsorted PBMCs, naive and antigen-experienced compartments could not be compared conclusively. Donor CMV infection status was unknown, potentially confounding age-related changes in expanded clonotypes. Observed TCR beta diversity correlated strongly with the percentage of naive T cells measured by flow cytometry. As age increased, observed TCR beta diversity per million T cells dropped in a roughly linear way, and a significant reduction was already evident by age around 41. Compared with the aged group, more naive CD4+ T cells, fewer expanded clones and increased TCR diversity were shown by the long-lived group, suggesting age selection. Total diversity estimates from one million sequenced T cells were considered lower bounds and underestimates.

Systemically healthy Caucasian individuals from Russia, some 36 in total and aged roughly 6 to 100 years, were included as donors. Each donor gave ten milliliters of peripheral blood, collected into EDTA-treated Vacutainer tubes. Ficoll-Paque density-gradient centrifugation was used to isolate PBMCs, with at least 7 million per sample. Trizol reagent was used to extract total RNA from PBMCs, with at least 5.5 micrograms per sample. For every donor, flow cytometry on a PBMC aliquot measured the percentage of naive CD45RAhigh/CD27high T cells. Sequencing used blood. The clonotype comes from a man aged 18 to 29 in good health. The V and J segments used are TRBV29-1 and TRBJ2-7, and possibly TRBD1, on 6 matching bases. CDR3 sequence: CSVETGRDLYEQYF. The DNA reads TGCAGCGTTGAAACAGGGAGAGACCTTTACGAGCAGTACTTC.